This note documents a single TCR beta chain sequence. The specificity of this receptor is unknown. Per-base quality was not reported, and no clone a single base away is much larger than it. Ficoll-Paque density gradient centrifugation was used to isolate PBMCs. TCRdb shows the sequencer as Illumina NovaSeq 6000. TCRalpha and TCRbeta cDNA libraries were built by 5'RACE with constant-segment primers, adding sample barcodes and unique molecular identifiers. RNA was extracted from every sample with Trizol reagent. Libraries were amplified in two PCR steps, with a second sample barcode and Illumina TruSeq adapters added in the second step. Libraries were sequenced on an Illumina NovaSeq with 2 x 150 bp paired-end reads. In the source study's methods: With migec v1.2.7, reads were demultiplexed and then collapsed into UMI-guided consensus sequences. With mixcr v2.1.11, UMI consensuses were aligned to TRA and TRB V and J templates and assembled into clonotypes. A clonotype was counted as expanded or contracted only if both edgeR and NoisET called the change significant, with noise models trained on biological replicates. For edgeR calls, the thresholds were a false discovery rate-adjusted p below 0.01 and a log2 fold-change of 1. As an exploratory analysis of dynamics, max-normalized trajectories of the 1000 most abundant clonotypes were examined with PCA combined with hierarchical clustering. Separately sequenced CD4+ and CD8+ repertoires were used to assign a CD4 or CD8 phenotype to each responding clone. TCRdb trimmed public reads at Q25 via fastp, called clones via MiXCR and kept in-frame beta chains. Identical CDR3 protein sequences are pooled into one entry, listed with their most common genes and DNA. TCRdb, not the authors, supplied the V and J calls. For this sample the table gives about 270,000 distinct CDR3 sequences, of which around 15% were detected only once. The top ten hold more than 20% of the sample.

There are 15 amino acids in the CDR3, from cysteine to phenylalanine inclusive. Just the 45-base CDR3 DNA is kept, in frame starting at base 1. From the germline V gene, CDR1 is SGHNT and CDR2 is YENEEA. This record belongs to a study of T-cell memory formation after mild COVID-19 (dated by TCRdb to the early 2020s). Study-level background: TCR sequence clusters from the two donors were largely donor specific. T-cell clones expanding and contracting after mild COVID-19 in two donors were tracked by longitudinal TCRalpha and TCRbeta repertoire sequencing. Two young, previously healthy adult volunteers made up the cohort, one male and one female.

General findings and caveats noted by the study authors: The study included only two mild cases, and larger cohorts that include severe cases with pre-infection samples were judged to be necessary. Clones that contracted from day 15 to 85 showed balanced CD4/CD8 phenotypes, whereas a second wave of clones that expanded from day 15 to 37 leaned towards CD4+. Whether the second-wave clones peaking on day 37 were SARS-CoV-2 specific was not confirmed. Contracting CD4+ clones appeared mostly in the CM and EM memory subsets, whereas CD8+ clones were enriched in EMRA. Some responding clones were detected in pre-infection memory, which suggested that pre-existing cross-reactive memory T cells had joined the SARS-CoV-2 response.

This TCR was sampled from a man between 18 and 35 years old who had mild COVID-19 (a few samples of this study predate the infection). The sample titles of this study are shuffled in the database, so cell type and time point are left out; the donor was told from shared clones. The sequenced sample consisted of PBMCs or a T cell subset sorted from them (not recorded which). The sequence joins TRBV11-3 to TRBJ2-1, with TRBD2 perhaps the D gene, on 5 matching bases. The J call could be wrong; TRBJ2-7 is a better fit for the DNA end. The nucleotide sequence reads TGTGCCAGCAGCCGAGGAGGTCCGGGGTCCTACGAGCAGTACTTC. It translates as CASSRGGPGSYEQYF.